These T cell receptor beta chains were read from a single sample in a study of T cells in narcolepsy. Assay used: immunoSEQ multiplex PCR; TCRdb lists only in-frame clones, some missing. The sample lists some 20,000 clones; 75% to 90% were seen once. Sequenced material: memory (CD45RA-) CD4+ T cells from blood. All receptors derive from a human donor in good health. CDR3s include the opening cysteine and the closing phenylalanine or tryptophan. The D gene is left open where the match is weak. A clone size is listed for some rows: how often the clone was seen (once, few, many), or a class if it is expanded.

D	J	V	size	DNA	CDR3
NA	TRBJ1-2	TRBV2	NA	TGTGCCTCTTCCCTGGCAAGTCCAAACTATGGCTACACCTTC	CASSLASPNYGYTF
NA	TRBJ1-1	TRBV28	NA	TGTGCCAGCGGGAGGGGGGGCACTGAAGCTTTCTTT	CASGRGGTEAFF
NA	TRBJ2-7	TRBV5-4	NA	TGTGCCAGCAGCTCAAACAGCGCGGTGAGGGAGCAGTACTTC	CASSSNSAVREQYF
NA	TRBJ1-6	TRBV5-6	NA	TGTGCCAGCAGGACAACTCCGACAGCACACAATTCACCCCTCCACTTT	CASRTTPTAHNSPLHF
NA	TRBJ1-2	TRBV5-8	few	TGTGCCAGCAGCTTGGCGATCTCCTTAGCTAACTATGGCTACACCTTC	CASSLAISLANYGYTF
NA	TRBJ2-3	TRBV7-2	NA	TGTGCCAGCAGCTTAAGCATGAGCACAGATACGCAGTATTTT	CASSLSMSTDTQYF
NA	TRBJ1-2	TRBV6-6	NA	TGTGCCAGCAGGGGCCGGGCGAGGGCAGGGGTTGTTGGCTACACCTTC	CASRGRARAGVVGYTF
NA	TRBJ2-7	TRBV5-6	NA	TGTGCCAGCAGCCGAAGATCCTACGAGCAGTACTTC	CASSRRSYEQYF
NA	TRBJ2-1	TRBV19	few	TGTGCCAGTAGCCGGGAGCGACACAATGAGCAGTTCTTC	CASSRERHNEQFF
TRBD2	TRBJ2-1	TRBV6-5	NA	TGTGCCAGCAGTTCCCTAGCGGGGGGTGCCCATGAGCAGTTCTTC	CASSSLAGGAHEQFF
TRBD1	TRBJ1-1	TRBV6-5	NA	TGTGCCAGCAGTTACTCCGGACAGGGCTCCACTGAAGCTTTCTTT	CASSYSGQGSTEAFF
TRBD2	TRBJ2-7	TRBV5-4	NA	TGTGCCAGCACCCAAGGGGGAGGACTAGCGGCTTCTAACGAGCAGTACTTC	CASTQGGGLAASNEQYF
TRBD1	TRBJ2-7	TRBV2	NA	TGTGCCAGCAGTGGGTGGACAGGGGCGGGCGAGCAGTACTTC	CASSGWTGAGEQYF
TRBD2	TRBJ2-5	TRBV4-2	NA	TGTGCCAGCAGTCGAACTAGCGGGGGGGGTGGAGAGACCCAGTACTTC	CASSRTSGGGGETQYF
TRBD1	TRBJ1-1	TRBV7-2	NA	TGTGCCAGCAGCGGACAGGGAGGGAGGATGAACACTGAAGCTTTCTTT	CASSGQGGRMNTEAFF
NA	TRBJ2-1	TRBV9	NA	TGTGCCAGCAGCGTATCCCCTGACCCAAATGAGCAGTTCTTC	CASSVSPDPNEQFF
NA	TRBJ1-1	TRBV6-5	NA	TGTGCCAGCAGCCAAATCGGATCGTACACTGAAGCTTTCTTT	CASSQIGSYTEAFF
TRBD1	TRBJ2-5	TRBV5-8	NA	TGTGCCAGCAGCCGCGACAGGGGAAGTGAGACCCAGTACTTC	CASSRDRGSETQYF
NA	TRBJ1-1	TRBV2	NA	TGTGCCAGCAGTGAGGACACGAACACTGAAGCTTTCTTT	CASSEDTNTEAFF
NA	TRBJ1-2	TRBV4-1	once	TGCGCCAGCAGCCCCCACGACGGCAACTATGGCTACACCTTC	CASSPHDGNYGYTF
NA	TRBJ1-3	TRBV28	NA	TGTGCCAGCAGGGAGCGTGGAAACACCATATATTTT	CASRERGNTIYF
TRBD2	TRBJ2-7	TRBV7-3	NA	TGTGCCAGCAGCCCTAGCGGTACCTACGAGCAGTACTTC	CASSPSGTYEQYF
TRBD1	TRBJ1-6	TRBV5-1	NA	TGCGCCAGCAGCTCGGGACAGCTCAATTCACCCCTCCACTTT	CASSSGQLNSPLHF
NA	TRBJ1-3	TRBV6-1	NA	TGTGCCAGCAGTGCCCAGGGGACGTACGACTCTGGAAACACCATATATTTT	CASSAQGTYDSGNTIYF
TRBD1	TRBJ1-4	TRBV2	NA	TGTGCCAGCAAGATCGGACAGGGGGCGCATGAAAAACTGTTTTTT	CASKIGQGAHEKLFF
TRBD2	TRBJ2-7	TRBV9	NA	TGTGCCACCCGACTAGCGGGGGAGCAGTACTTC	CATRLAGEQYF
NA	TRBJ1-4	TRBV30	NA	TGTGCCTGGAGTGTTTCGGGACCCCGGGAGCAAAAACTGTTTTTT	CAWSVSGPREQKLFF
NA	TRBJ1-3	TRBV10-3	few	TGTGCCATCAGTGGGACGTCGAGCTCTGGAAACACCATATATTTT	CAISGTSSSGNTIYF
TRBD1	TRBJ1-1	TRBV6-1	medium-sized	TGTGCCAGCAGGGACAGGTCGAACACTGAAGCTTTCTTT	CASRDRSNTEAFF
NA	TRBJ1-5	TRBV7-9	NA	TGTGCCAGCAGCTCCGGGAGCTACCTCAATCAGCCCCAGCATTTT	CASSSGSYLNQPQHF
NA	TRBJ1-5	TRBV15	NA	TGTGCCACCAGCGCGGAGGTCAGGAATCAGCCCCAGCATTTT	CATSAEVRNQPQHF
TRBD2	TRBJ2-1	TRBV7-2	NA	TGTGCCAGCAGCTTAGATTCCTCTAGCGGGGGCCGCCAAAAGCAGTTCTTC	CASSLDSSSGGRQKQFF
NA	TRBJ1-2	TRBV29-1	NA	TGCAGCGCCACAGGCGGGGATGGCTACACCTTC	CSATGGDGYTF
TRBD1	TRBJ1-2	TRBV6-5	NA	TGTGCCAGCCGGGGGACAGGGGGCAACTATGGCTACACCTTC	CASRGTGGNYGYTF
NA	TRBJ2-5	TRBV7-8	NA	TGTGCCAGCCGGGTTGCCTCCGGGACCCAGTACTTC	CASRVASGTQYF
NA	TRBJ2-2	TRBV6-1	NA	TGTGCCAGCATCGACAGTGGGGCCGGGGAGCTGTTTTTT	CASIDSGAGELFF
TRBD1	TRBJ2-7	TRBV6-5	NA	TGTGCCAGCAGTCTACAGGGGATCCCCTACGAGCAGTACTTC	CASSLQGIPYEQYF
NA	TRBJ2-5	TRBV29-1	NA	TGCAGCGTTGCCGTTCAAGAGACCCAGTACTTC	CSVAVQETQYF
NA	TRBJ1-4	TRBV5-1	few	TGCGCCAGCAGCTTGAGACAGTCAGGTGAAAAACTGTTTTTT	CASSLRQSGEKLFF
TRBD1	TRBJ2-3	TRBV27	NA	TGTGCCAGCAGTCCGGGACAGGGTATTTCAAATACGCAGTATTTT	CASSPGQGISNTQYF
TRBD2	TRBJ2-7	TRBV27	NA	TGTGCCAGCAGTTTACGCGGCGGGAGGGAATCCGGCGAGCAGTACTTC	CASSLRGGRESGEQYF
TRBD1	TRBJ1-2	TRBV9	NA	TGTGCCAGCAGCGAGGGGACAGGAACCTATGGCTACACCTTC	CASSEGTGTYGYTF
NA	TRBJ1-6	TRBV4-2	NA	TGTGCCAGCAGCCAAGTCAACCGGGCTGGTAATTCACCCCTCCACTTT	CASSQVNRAGNSPLHF
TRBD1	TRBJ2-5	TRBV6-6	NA	TGTGCCAGCAGTCACTGGACAGGGGGGTTTCAAGAGACCCAGTACTTC	CASSHWTGGFQETQYF
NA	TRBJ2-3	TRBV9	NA	TGTGCCAGCAGCAGGGACAACCCCACAGATACGCAGTATTTT	CASSRDNPTDTQYF
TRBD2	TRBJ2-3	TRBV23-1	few	TGCGCCAGCAGTCAATCAAGTAAGCGGGGGGAGACAGATACGCAGTATTTT	CASSQSSKRGETDTQYF
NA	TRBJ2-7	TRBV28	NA	TGTGCCAGCAGTTCGAACGCAGGGTATCGGTACGAGCAGTACTTC	CASSSNAGYRYEQYF
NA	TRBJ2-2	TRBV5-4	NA	TGTGCCAGCAGCTCGGGACTTTACACCGGGGAGCTGTTTTTT	CASSSGLYTGELFF
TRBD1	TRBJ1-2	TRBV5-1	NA	TGCGCCAGCAGCTCCCTCCCTTCGACAGGGGATGGCTACACCTTC	CASSSLPSTGDGYTF
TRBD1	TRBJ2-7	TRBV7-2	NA	TGTGCCAGCAGCAAGGGGGCCTCCTACGAGCAGTACTTC	CASSKGASYEQYF
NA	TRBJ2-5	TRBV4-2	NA	TGTGCCAGCAGCCTGGGCGAATCCGAGACCCAGTACTTC	CASSLGESETQYF
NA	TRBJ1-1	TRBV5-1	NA	TGCGCCAGCAGCTTTCAAGAGGGGAACACTGAAGCTTTCTTT	CASSFQEGNTEAFF
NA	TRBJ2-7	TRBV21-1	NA	TGTGCCAGCAGCAAAGCATCGGTCTCCTACGAGCAGTACTTC	CASSKASVSYEQYF
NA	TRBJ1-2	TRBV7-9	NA	TGTGCCAGCAGCTTAGCAGATGAGTTAGGCTACACCTTC	CASSLADELGYTF
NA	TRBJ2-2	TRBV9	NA	TGTGCCAGCAGCGTGACAGGGAACACCGGGGAGCTGTTTTTT	CASSVTGNTGELFF
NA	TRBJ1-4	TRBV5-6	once	TGTGCCAGCAGCCCGTCCGCCTACAGGGCTCCAACTAATGAAAAACTGTTTTTT	CASSPSAYRAPTNEKLFF
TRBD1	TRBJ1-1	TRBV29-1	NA	TGCAGCGTTGCGGCAGGGGGCATGAACACTGAAGCTTTCTTT	CSVAAGGMNTEAFF